These 27 T cell receptor beta chains were sequenced from one sample in a study of shared clonotypes between healthy human individuals. The assay was immunoSEQ multiplex PCR, and TCRdb's table has in-frame clones only and misses some. The sample contains 450,000 to 600,000 clones, approximately 79% of which appear only once. The sequencing sample was made of PBMCs. Receptor source: a woman aged 40-49 years in good health. Some clones in this sample may be carry-over from other donors' samples.

This chain links TRBV7-9 with TRBJ2-3; possible D gene TRBD1, 6 bases. V was trimmed by 0 bases and J by 4 bases, leaving 11 bases between them. This CDR3 has 15 amino acids. Germline V CDR1 and CDR2: SEHNR, FQNEAQ (reference sequence). The CDR3 sequence: CASSLATGWSDTQYF. DNA for the CDR3: TGTGCCAGCAGCTTAGCAACAGGGTGGTCAGATACGCAGTATTTT.

The chain joins TRBV10-2 to TRBJ2-2; D gene uncertain. The CDR3 loop spans 13 amino acids. Per the germline V gene, CDR1 is WSHSY and CDR2 is SAAADI. V was cut by 5 bases and J by 10 bases, with 14 bases left in between. The CDR3 sequence: CASSFSTELELFF. DNA of the CDR3: TGCGCCAGCAGTTTTTCTACTGAACTGGAGCTGTTTTTT.

As concerns this clone: One junction end does not reproduce the germline sequence, and a read error may be involved. The chain joins TRBV7-8 to TRBJ2-7; the D gene is possibly TRBD1 (6 bases). The CDR3 is 12 amino acids. Germline V gene data show CDR1 as SGHVS and CDR2 as FQNEAQ. Here the CDR3 DNA reads TGTGCCAGCAGCGAGCCGGGACATTGCGCGCACTTC. Amino acids: CASSEPGHCAHF.

The rearrangement uses TRBV7-9 and TRBJ2-2, with D possibly being TRBD1 or TRBD2 (5 bases each). This CDR3 region has 14 residues. With 3 bases removed from V and 3 bases from J, the gap between germline ends came to 8 bases. Germline loops: CDR1 SEHNR, CDR2 FQNEAQ (reference sequence). In DNA, the CDR3 is TGTGCCAGCAGCTTTGGGACCTACACCGGGGAGCTGTTTTTT. This translates into CASSFGTYTGELFF.

This clone came up once. The chain employs TRBV2 and TRBJ1-2, with no clear D. Trimming left V 0 bases short and J 8 bases short, with 13 bases between. The CDR3 spans 14 residues. Germline CDR1 is SNHLY and CDR2 is FYNNEI. The CDR3 sequence: CASSEAIGSPGYTF. The CDR3 bases are TGTGCCAGCAGTGAAGCGATAGGGTCTCCGGGCTACACCTTC.

The V gene is TRBV6-1, the J gene TRBJ1-6; tentative D call: TRBD1 (5 bases). Looked up from germline, CDR1 is MNHNS and CDR2 is SASEGT. This CDR3 contains 13 residues. Trimming shortened V by 10 bases and J by 7 bases, and 14 bases separated the two germline ends. In DNA form, the CDR3 reads TGTGCCATACTGCAGGGACTCAATTCACCCCTCCACTTT. This codes for CAILQGLNSPLHF.

V usage is TRBV7-9 and J usage is TRBJ1-3, with a possible D match to TRBD1 (6 bases). Germline CDR1 reads SEHNR; CDR2 reads FQNEAQ (reference sequence). This CDR3 comprises 15 residues. The V gene lost 3 bases and the J gene lost 1 base, with 10 bases spanning the gap. Here the CDR3 reads CASSFLGGSGNTIYF. CDR3 in DNA: TGTGCCAGCAGCTTCTTAGGGGGTTCTGGAAACACCATATATTTT.

This clone was counted a few times. The chain links TRBV6-4 to TRBJ1-1, with TRBD1 as a possible D gene (5 bases). V lost 6 bases and J lost 4, with 15 bases in between. CDR1 is MRHNA and CDR2 is SNTAGT in the germline V gene. The CDR3 has 14 residues. In DNA, the CDR3 is TGTGCCAGCAGGCGGGACGGTGGGGTCACTGAAGCTTTCTTT. Translated, it gives CASRRDGGVTEAFF.

The chain couples TRBV10-3 to TRBJ2-1, with TRBD2 matching over 11 bases. The CDR3 is 15 amino acids. The germline CDR1 and CDR2 sequences are ENHRY and SYGVKD. The ends lost 9 bases at V and 4 bases at J; junction bases unmatched: 8. CDR3 amino acids: CAITRTSGPYNEQFF. Here the CDR3 DNA reads TGTGCCATAACCCGGACTAGCGGGCCGTACAATGAGCAGTTCTTC.

The CDR3: CASSPQGLHTGELFF. CDR3 bases: TGCGCCAGCAGCCCGCAGGGACTTCACACCGGGGAGCTGTTTTTT. This rearrangement joins TRBV5-1 to TRBJ2-2; tentatively, D is TRBD2 (6 bases). Trimming stripped 4 bases from V and 3 bases from J, with 13 bases between. The CDR3 is made up of 15 amino acids. CDR1 SGHRS and CDR2 YFSETQ come from the germline V gene.

The V and J genes are TRBV15 and TRBJ2-2; D not resolved. Germline V gene sequence: CDR1 LNHNV, CDR2 YYDKDF (reference sequence). This CDR3 is built from 16 residues. Between the trimmed V and J ends, which lost 0 bases and 4 bases, there was a span of 12 bases. CDR3 in amino acids: CATSRDSSVITGELFF. As DNA, the CDR3 is TGTGCCACCAGCAGAGATAGTTCAGTAATCACCGGGGAGCTGTTTTTT.

This clone is a singleton in its sample. The chain joins TRBV30 to TRBJ1-2, with D perhaps matching TRBD1 (6 bases). In germline, CDR1 is GTSNPN, CDR2 SVGIG (reference sequence). This CDR3 has 12 amino acids. V was clipped by 2 bases and J by 6 bases, with 10 bases between them. The CDR3 loop is CAWSTYRDGYTF. DNA of the CDR3: TGTGCCTGGAGTACCTACAGGGATGGCTACACCTTC.

The rearrangement links TRBV7-9 to TRBJ2-1; 9 bases match TRBD2. Germline values: CDR1 SEHNR, CDR2 FQNEAQ (reference sequence). This CDR3 is 16 amino acids long. Trimming removed 4 bases from V and 7 bases from J; junction bases left unmatched: 11. The CDR3 is CASSSAPRGRVNEQFF. The CDR3 DNA reads as TGTGCCAGCAGCTCTGCTCCCCGCGGGAGGGTGAATGAGCAGTTCTTC.

This clone appeared a few times. The V gene is TRBV5-1, the J gene TRBJ1-2, with D hard to call. The CDR3 totals 14 residues. Germline CDR1 and CDR2: SGHRS and YFSETQ. The V end was cut by 4 bases, the J end by 1 base, with 11 bases between. In nucleotides, the CDR3 is TGCGCCAGCAGCGGAGGTACAGTTAACTATGGCTACACCTTC. It codes for CASSGGTVNYGYTF.

The V gene is TRBV7-2, the J gene TRBJ2-1, with D perhaps TRBD1 or TRBD2 (6 bases each). CDR1 is SGHTA and CDR2 is FQGNSA in the germline V gene. V lost 4 bases to trimming and J lost 6 bases, with 22 bases between them. The CDR3 is 17 residues long. The CDR3 nucleotides are TGTGCCAGCAGCTCTAGAATAGGGGGGAACGGGCGCAATGAGCAGTTCTTC. The encoded protein is CASSSRIGGNGRNEQFF.

The chain recombines TRBV10-1 with TRBJ2-5, with TRBD1 matching over 7 bases. Germline V gene lookup returns CDR1 WNHNN and CDR2 SYGVQD (reference sequence). V gave up 3 bases and J gave up 9 bases; unmatched junction bases: 16. The CDR3 consists of 16 residues. The CDR3 loop is CASSDQRGQLFRAQYF. CDR3 nucleotides: TGCGCCAGCAGTGACCAACGGGGACAGCTCTTTAGGGCCCAGTACTTC.

The rearrangement links TRBV27 to TRBJ2-1; the match to TRBD2 covers 8 bases. CDR1 is MNHEY, CDR2 SMNVEV, per germline (reference sequence). The CDR3 is made up of 12 amino acids. The J segment lost 12 bases and the V segment lost 6 bases, leaving 7 bases of the junction unmatched. The CDR3 DNA is TGTGCCAGCAGCCTCAGCGGGAGTGTGCAGTTCTTC. This encodes CASSLSGSVQFF.

In its sample, this clone was seen a few times. The rearrangement links TRBV10-3 to TRBJ2-7; 7 positions match TRBD1. The CDR3 loop spans 15 amino acids. CDR1 is ENHRY and CDR2 is SYGVKD in the germline V gene. V was clipped by 0 bases and J by 5 bases; unmatched bases: 7. CDR3 sequence: CAISESRGPGDEQYF. CDR3 coding DNA: TGTGCCATCAGTGAGTCAAGGGGGCCTGGGGACGAGCAGTACTTC.

The V gene is TRBV16, the J gene TRBJ2-7, with 7 bases aligning to TRBD1. The CDR3 is 14 amino acids. Germline values: CDR1 KGHSY, CDR2 FQNENV. J was trimmed by 0 bases and V by 4 bases; bases with no gene match: 3. The CDR3: CASSPGQTSYEQYF. CDR3 sequence (DNA): TGTGCCAGCAGCCCGGGACAGACCTCCTACGAGCAGTACTTC.

The genes are TRBV7-9 and TRBJ1-2; 10 nucleotides align to TRBD1. Germline loops: CDR1 SEHNR, CDR2 FQNEAQ (reference sequence). The CDR3 is made up of 15 amino acids. Trimming removed 5 bases from V and 4 bases from J; junction bases left unmatched: 7. CDR3 DNA: TGTGCCAGCAGCCCCAGACAGGGGGCGGGCTATGGCTACACCTTC. This codes for CASSPRQGAGYGYTF.

The chain carries TRBV11-3 and TRBJ2-1; 7 bases are a match to TRBD2. Germline lookup yields CDR1 SGHNT and CDR2 YENEEA. The CDR3 extends over 15 amino acids. The V and J ends lost 4 bases and 3 bases, in that order; junction bases with no gene match: 6. Here the CDR3 reads CASSSAGTNYNEQFF. CDR3 sequence (DNA): TGTGCCAGCAGCTCCGCTGGGACTAACTACAATGAGCAGTTCTTC.

Comments on this clone: Sequence at one end of the junction differs from germline and may be a read error. The rearrangement links TRBV7-9 to TRBJ2-1; a weak D match, TRBD2 (6 bases). Looked up from germline, CDR1 is SEHNR and CDR2 is FQNEAQ (reference sequence). The CDR3 is 15 residues long. Here the CDR3 reads CASSLAVVTYNEQFF. The CDR3 bases are TGTGCCAGCAGTTTAGCGGTGGTTACCTACAATGAGCAGTTCTTC.

V usage is TRBV5-1 and J usage is TRBJ2-6; D possibly matches TRBD1 or TRBD2 (5 bases each). Germline V CDR1 and CDR2: SGHRS, YFSETQ. The V and J ends lost 0 bases and 0 bases respectively, with 10 bases between them. The CDR3 contains 17 residues. CDR3 region: CASSLEPGTSGANVLTF. Here the CDR3 DNA reads TGCGCCAGCAGCTTGGAGCCAGGGACCTCTGGGGCCAACGTCCTGACTTTC. Using reference TRBV5-1 and TRBJ2-6 for the parts outside the CDR3, the full variable domain is KAGVTQTPRYLIKTRGQQVTLSCSPISGHRSVSWYQQTPGQGLQFLFEYFSETQRNKGNFPGRFSGRQFSNSRSEMNVSTLELGDSALYLCASSLEPGTSGANVLTFGAGSRLTVL.

The chain combines TRBV5-1 with TRBJ1-2; a possible D gene is TRBD1 (5 bases). This CDR3 region has 14 residues. Germline V gene data show CDR1 as SGHRS and CDR2 as YFSETQ. V was shortened by 0 bases and J by 3 bases, with 9 bases between the two germline ends. CDR3 DNA sequence: TGCGCCAGCAGCTTGGGGGGGACTGACTATGGCTACACCTTC. As protein: CASSLGGTDYGYTF.

V and J are TRBV9 and TRBJ2-1; 7 bases match TRBD2. Germline V gene lookup returns CDR1 SGDLS and CDR2 YYNGEE. The V segment lost 7 bases and the J segment 4 bases; nucleotides outside the gene matches: 14. This CDR3 is 16 amino acids long. For the CDR3, the DNA is TGTGCCAGCGGAAGATTGGGGGGGAGCGCGTACAATGAGCAGTTCTTC. As protein: CASGRLGGSAYNEQFF. Full variable domain (outside the CDR3, taken from reference TRBV9 and TRBJ2-1): DSGVTQTPKHLITATGQRVTLRCSPRSGDLSVYWYQQSLDQGLQFLIQYYNGEERAKGNILERFSAQQFPDLHSELNLSSLELGDSALYFCASGRLGGSAYNEQFFGPGTRLTVL.

The rearrangement uses TRBV29-1 and TRBJ2-5; D remains unclear. Trimming took off 2 bases at V and 5 bases at J, with 12 bases between the two ends. The germline gives CDR1 SQVTM, CDR2 ANQGSEA. The CDR3 loop spans 13 amino acids. The CDR3 nucleotides read TGCAGCGTTGAATCCCATTTAGGGGAGACCCAGTACTTC. Protein sequence: CSVESHLGETQYF.

This rearrangement joins TRBV6-5 to TRBJ2-3; TRBD1 might be the D (6 bases). The germline V gene encodes CDR1 MNHEY and CDR2 SVGAGI. There are 15 residues in the CDR3. Trimming removed 1 base from V and 0 bases from J, with 8 bases in between. The CDR3 sequence is CASSYFGTSTDTQYF. The CDR3 bases are TGTGCCAGCAGTTACTTCGGGACAAGCACAGATACGCAGTATTTT.